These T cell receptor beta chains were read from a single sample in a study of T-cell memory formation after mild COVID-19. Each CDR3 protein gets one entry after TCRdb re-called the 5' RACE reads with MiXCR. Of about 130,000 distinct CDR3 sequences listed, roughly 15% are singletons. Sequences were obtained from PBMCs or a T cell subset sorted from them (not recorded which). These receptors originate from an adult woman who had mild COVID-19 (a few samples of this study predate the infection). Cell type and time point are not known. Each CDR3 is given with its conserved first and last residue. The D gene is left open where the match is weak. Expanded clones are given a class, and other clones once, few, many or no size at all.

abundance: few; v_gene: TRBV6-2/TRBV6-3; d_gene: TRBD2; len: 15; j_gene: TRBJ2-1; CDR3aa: CASSSLAGAYNEQFF; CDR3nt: TGTGCCAGCAGTTCTCTAGCGGGGGCCTACAATGAGCAGTTCTTC
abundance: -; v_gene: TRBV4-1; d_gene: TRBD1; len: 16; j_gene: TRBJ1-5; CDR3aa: CASSQSLGQGHQPQHF; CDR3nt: TGCGCCAGCAGCCAGAGCCTGGGACAGGGCCATCAGCCCCAGCATTTT
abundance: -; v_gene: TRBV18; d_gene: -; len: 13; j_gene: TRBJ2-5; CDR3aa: CASSRQVKETQYF; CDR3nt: TGTGCCAGCTCGCGACAAGTCAAAGAGACCCAGTACTTC
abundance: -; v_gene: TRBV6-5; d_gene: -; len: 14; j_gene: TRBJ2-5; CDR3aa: CASSYGFQGETQYF; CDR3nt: TGTGCCAGCAGTTACGGTTTCCAGGGAGAGACCCAGTACTTC
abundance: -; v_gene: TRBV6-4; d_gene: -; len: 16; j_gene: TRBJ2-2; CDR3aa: CASSDFGQAQAGELFF; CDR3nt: TGTGCCAGCAGTGATTTCGGGCAGGCTCAAGCCGGGGAGCTGTTTTTT
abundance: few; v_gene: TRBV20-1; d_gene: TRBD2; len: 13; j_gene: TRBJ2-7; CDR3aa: CSARGLAGYEQYF; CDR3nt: TGCAGTGCTCGCGGACTAGCGGGGTACGAGCAGTACTTC
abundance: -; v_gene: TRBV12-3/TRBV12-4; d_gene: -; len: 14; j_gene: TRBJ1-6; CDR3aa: CASSFSRNNSPLHF; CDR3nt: TGTGCCAGCAGTTTCTCTCGGAATAATTCACCCCTCCACTTT
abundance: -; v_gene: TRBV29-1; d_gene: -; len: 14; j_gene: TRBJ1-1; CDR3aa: CSVPGALGGTEAFF; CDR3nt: TGCAGCGTACCGGGGGCCCTGGGAGGCACTGAAGCTTTCTTT
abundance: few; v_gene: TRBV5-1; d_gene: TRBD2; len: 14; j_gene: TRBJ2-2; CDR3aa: CASASGMNTGELFF; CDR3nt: TGCGCCAGCGCAAGCGGGATGAACACCGGGGAGCTGTTTTTT
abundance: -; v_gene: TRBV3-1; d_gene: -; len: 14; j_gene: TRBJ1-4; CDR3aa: CASSFRDLNEKLFF; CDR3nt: TGTGCCAGCAGCTTCCGGGACTTAAATGAAAAACTGTTTTTT
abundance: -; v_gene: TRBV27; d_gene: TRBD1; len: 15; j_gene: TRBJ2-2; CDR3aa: CASSRGTANTGELFF; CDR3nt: TGTGCCAGCAGTAGGGGGACAGCGAACACCGGGGAGCTGTTTTTT
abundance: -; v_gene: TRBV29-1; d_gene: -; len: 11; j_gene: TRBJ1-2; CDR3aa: CSVARSYGYTF; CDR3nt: TGCAGCGTTGCCCGCAGCTATGGCTACACCTTC
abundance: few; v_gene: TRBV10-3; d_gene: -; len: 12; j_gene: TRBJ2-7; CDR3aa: CAIGQTSYEQYF; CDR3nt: TGTGCCATCGGACAGACCTCCTACGAGCAGTACTTC
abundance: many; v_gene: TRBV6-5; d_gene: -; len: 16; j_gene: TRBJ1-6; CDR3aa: CASSYQAGVSNSPLHF; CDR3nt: TGTGCCAGCAGTTACCAGGCGGGGGTCAGTAATTCACCCCTCCACTTT
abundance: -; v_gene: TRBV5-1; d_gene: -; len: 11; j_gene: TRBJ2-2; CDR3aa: CASSFNGELFF; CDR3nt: TGCGCCAGCAGCTTCAACGGGGAGCTGTTTTTT
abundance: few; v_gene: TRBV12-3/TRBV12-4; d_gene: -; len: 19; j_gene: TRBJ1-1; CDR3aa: CASSLRRQVGPEMNTEAFF; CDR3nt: TGTGCCAGCAGTCTCAGAAGACAGGTGGGGCCCGAGATGAACACTGAAGCTTTCTTT
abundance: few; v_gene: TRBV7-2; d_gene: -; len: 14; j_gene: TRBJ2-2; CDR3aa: CASTRSRDTGELFF; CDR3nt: TGTGCCAGCACCCGGAGCAGGGACACCGGGGAGCTGTTTTTT
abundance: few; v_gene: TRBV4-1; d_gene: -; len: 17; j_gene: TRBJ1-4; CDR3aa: CASSSPGGGPPGEKLFF; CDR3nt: TGCGCCAGCAGCTCACCGGGCGGGGGTCCTCCCGGGGAAAAACTGTTTTTT
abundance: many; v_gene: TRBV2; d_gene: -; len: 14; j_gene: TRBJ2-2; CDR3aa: CASSASMNTGELFF; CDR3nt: TGTGCCAGCAGTGCGTCTATGAACACCGGGGAGCTGTTTTTT
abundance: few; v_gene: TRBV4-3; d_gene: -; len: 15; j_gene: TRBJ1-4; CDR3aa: CASSQDPGIGEKLFF; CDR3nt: TGCGCCAGCAGCCAAGATCCGGGGATAGGAGAAAAACTGTTTTTT
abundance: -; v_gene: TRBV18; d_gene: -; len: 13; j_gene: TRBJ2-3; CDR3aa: CASSVEFPDTQYF; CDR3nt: TGTGCCAGCTCAGTGGAGTTTCCAGATACGCAGTATTTT
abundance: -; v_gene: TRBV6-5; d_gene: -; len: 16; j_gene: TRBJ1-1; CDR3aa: CDSSYSGTTFATEAFF; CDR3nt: TGTGACAGCAGTTACTCTGGGACCACCTTTGCCACTGAAGCTTTCTTT
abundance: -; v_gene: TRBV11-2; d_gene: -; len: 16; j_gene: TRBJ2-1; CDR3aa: CASSLDRDLLYNEQFF; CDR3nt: TGTGCCAGCAGCTTAGATCGGGACCTCCTCTACAATGAGCAGTTCTTC
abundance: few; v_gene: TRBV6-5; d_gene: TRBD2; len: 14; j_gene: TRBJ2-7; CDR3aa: CASIRGREGDEQYF; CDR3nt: TGTGCCAGCATCCGAGGGCGGGAGGGGGACGAGCAGTACTTC
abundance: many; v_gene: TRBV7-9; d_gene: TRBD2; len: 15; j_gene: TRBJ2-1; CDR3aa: CASSLVPSGSGEQFF; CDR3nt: TGTGCCAGCAGCTTAGTTCCTAGCGGGAGCGGTGAGCAGTTCTTC
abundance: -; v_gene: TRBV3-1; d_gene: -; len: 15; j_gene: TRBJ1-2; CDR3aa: CASSPKMIAVGPYAF; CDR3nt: TGTGCCAGCAGCCCCAAGATGATAGCGGTGGGTCCCTACGCCTTC
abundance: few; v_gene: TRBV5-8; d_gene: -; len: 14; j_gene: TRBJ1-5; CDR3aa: CASRSAVPYQPQHF; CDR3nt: TGTGCCAGCAGGTCAGCGGTTCCCTATCAGCCCCAGCATTTT
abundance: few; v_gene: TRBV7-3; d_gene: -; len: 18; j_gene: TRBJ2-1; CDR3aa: CASSLDDGKPNRDNEQFF; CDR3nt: TGTGCCAGCAGCTTAGATGACGGAAAACCCAATCGGGACAATGAGCAGTTCTTC
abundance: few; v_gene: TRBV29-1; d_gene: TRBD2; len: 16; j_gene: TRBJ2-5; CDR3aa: CSVDKLAGAPQETQYF; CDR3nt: TGCAGCGTCGATAAACTAGCGGGAGCTCCCCAAGAGACCCAGTACTTC
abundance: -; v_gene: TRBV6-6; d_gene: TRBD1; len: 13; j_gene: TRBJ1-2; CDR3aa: CASRSGTGKGYTF; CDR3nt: TGTGCCAGCAGAAGCGGGACAGGGAAAGGCTACACCTTC
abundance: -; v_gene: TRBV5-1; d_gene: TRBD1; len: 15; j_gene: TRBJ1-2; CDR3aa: CASRIGTEIAYGYTF; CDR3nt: TGCGCCAGCAGAATTGGGACAGAGATCGCCTATGGCTACACCTTC
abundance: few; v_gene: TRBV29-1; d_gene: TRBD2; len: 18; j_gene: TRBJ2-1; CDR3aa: CSVRRERPGTSEPNEQFF; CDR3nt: TGCAGCGTTCGCCGGGAGCGGCCTGGGACTAGCGAGCCTAATGAGCAGTTCTTC
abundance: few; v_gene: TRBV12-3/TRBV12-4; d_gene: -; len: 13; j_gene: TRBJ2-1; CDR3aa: CASSTTGFNEQFF; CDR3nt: TGTGCCAGCAGTACCACAGGGTTCAATGAGCAGTTCTTC
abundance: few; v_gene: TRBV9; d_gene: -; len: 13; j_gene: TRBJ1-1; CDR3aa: CASSVAGETEAFF; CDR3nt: TGTGCCAGCAGCGTAGCGGGAGAGACTGAAGCTTTCTTT
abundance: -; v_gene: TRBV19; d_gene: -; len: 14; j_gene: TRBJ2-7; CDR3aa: CASSGGDISYEQYF; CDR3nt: TGTGCCAGTAGTGGGGGGGACATCTCCTACGAGCAGTACTTC
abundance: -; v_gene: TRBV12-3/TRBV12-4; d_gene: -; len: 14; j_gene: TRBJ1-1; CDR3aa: CASRSGQLNTEAFF; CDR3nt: TGTGCCAGCAGATCGGGACAACTGAACACTGAAGCTTTCTTT
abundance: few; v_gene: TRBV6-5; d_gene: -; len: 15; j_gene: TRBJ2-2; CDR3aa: CASSYFPGNTGELFF; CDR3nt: TGTGCCAGCAGTTACTTCCCAGGGAACACCGGGGAGCTGTTTTTT
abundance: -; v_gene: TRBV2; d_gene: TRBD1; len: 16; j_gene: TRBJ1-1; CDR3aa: CASSEARTGMNTEAFF; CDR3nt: TGTGCCAGCAGTGAAGCCCGGACAGGGATGAACACTGAAGCTTTCTTT
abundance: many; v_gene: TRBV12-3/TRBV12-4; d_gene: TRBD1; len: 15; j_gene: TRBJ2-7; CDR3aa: CASSPRQGSSYEQYF; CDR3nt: TGTGCCAGCAGTCCCCGACAGGGGAGCTCCTACGAGCAGTACTTC
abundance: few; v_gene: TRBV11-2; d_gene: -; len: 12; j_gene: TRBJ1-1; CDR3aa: CASSFPSTEAFF; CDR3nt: TGTGCCAGCAGCTTCCCAAGTACTGAAGCTTTCTTT
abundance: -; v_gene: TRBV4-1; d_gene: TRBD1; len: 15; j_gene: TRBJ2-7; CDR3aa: CASRQGIGLSYEQYF; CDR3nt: TGCGCCAGCAGACAGGGGATCGGGCTTTCCTACGAGCAGTACTTC
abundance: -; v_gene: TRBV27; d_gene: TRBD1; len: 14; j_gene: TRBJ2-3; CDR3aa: CASSRDRGADTQYF; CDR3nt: TGTGCCAGCAGCCGAGACAGGGGGGCAGATACGCAGTATTTT
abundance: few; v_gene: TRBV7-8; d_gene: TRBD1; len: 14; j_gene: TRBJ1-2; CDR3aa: CASSLPGQAYGYTF; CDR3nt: TGTGCCAGCAGCCTCCCAGGACAGGCCTATGGCTACACCTTC
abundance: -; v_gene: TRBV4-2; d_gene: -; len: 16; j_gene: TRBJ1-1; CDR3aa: CASSQDGTDMNTEAFF; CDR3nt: TGTGCCAGCAGCCAGGACGGGACGGACATGAACACTGAAGCTTTCTTT
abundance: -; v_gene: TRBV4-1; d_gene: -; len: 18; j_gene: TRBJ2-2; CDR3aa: CASSQGSGAVRDTGELFF; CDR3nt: TGCGCCAGCAGCCAGGGATCAGGGGCGGTGAGGGACACCGGGGAGCTGTTTTTT
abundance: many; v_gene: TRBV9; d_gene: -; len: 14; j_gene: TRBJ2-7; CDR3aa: CASSVSGGSYEQYF; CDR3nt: TGTGCCAGCAGCGTATCGGGGGGCAGCTACGAGCAGTACTTC
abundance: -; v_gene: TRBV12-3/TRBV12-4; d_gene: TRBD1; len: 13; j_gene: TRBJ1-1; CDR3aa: CASRKDRLDEAFF; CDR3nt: TGTGCCAGCAGGAAGGACAGGCTAGATGAAGCTTTCTTT
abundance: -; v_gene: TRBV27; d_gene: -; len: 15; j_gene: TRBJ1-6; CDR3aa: CASSYLGGKNSPLHF; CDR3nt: TGTGCCAGCAGTTATTTGGGCGGGAAAAATTCACCCCTCCACTTT
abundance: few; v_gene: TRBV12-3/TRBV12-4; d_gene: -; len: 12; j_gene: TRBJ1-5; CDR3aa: CASSILAQPQHF; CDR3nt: TGTGCCAGCAGTATCTTGGCCCAGCCCCAGCATTTT
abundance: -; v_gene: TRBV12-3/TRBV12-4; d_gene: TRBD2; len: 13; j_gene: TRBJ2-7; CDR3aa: CASSLLAGGEQYF; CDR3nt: TGTGCCAGCAGCCTTCTAGCGGGGGGCGAGCAGTACTTC
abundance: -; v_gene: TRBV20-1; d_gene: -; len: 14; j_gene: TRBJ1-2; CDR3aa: CSARFHSTVYGYTF; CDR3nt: TGCAGTGCTAGGTTCCATTCGACGGTCTATGGCTACACCTTC
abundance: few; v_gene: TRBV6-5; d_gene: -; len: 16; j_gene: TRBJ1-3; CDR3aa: CASSYSPRSSGNTIYF; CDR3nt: TGTGCCAGCAGTTACTCGCCGAGGTCATCTGGAAACACCATATATTTT
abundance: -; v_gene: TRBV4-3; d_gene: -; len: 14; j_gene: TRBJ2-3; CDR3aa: CASSQGGSSDTKYF; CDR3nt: TGCGCCAGCAGCCAAGGAGGCTCTTCAGATACGAAGTATTTT
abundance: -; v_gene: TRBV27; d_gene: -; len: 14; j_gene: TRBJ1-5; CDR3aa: CASSLWGTDQPQHF; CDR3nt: TGTGCCAGCAGTTTATGGGGGACGGATCAGCCCCAGCATTTT
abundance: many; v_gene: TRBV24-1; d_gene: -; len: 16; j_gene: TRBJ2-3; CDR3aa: CATSDLKFAGVDTQYF; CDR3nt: TGTGCCACCAGTGATTTGAAGTTTGCAGGGGTAGATACGCAGTATTTT
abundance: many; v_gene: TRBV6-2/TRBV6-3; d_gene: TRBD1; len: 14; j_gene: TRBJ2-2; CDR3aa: CASRQQGDTGELFF; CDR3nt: TGTGCCAGCAGACAACAGGGGGACACCGGGGAGCTGTTTTTT
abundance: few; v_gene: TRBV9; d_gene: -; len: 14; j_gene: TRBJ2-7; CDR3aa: CASTYGLGGYEQYF; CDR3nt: TGTGCCAGCACCTATGGACTAGGGGGGTACGAGCAGTACTTC